This TCR beta chain derives from a study of T cell responses to AZD1222 COVID-19 vaccine. This clone is a singleton in its sample. What it recognizes is unknown. Profiling relied on immunoSEQ multiplex PCR, and the TCRdb table lists in-frame clones only, not all of them. The sample carries approximately 150,000 clones, 94% recorded once. Trimming cost V 10 bases and J 3 bases, with 19 bases left between them. The CDR3 runs 15 residues. The germline V gene has CDR1 MNHEY and CDR2 SVGAGI. Study-level results: Per reports, nearly half of all spike-specific TCRs target regions that are unmutated in variants. It was only after the peak T cell response that any repertoires were sampled. Among AZD1222 vaccinees, only six or seven were seropositive at baseline. The CD4 TCRs associated with vaccination extended across spike and predominated at 160-218 and 743-854.

This receptor was identified in an adult in good health. This chain uses TRBV6-5 with TRBJ2-4, with D tentatively TRBD1 or TRBD2 (6 bases each). The sequencing here drew on peripheral blood, taken on day 0 of AZD1222 vaccination. CDR3 residues: CAIQQGGSGKNIQYF. The CDR3 DNA reads TGTGCCATCCAGCAAGGGGGTAGCGGCAAAAACATTCAGTACTTC.